These 19 T cell receptor beta chains were all obtained from the same sample, sequenced in a study of CD8 T cells in ankylosing spondylitis. Study outcomes and limitations: A motif of 7 or 8 highly homologous TCR beta variants was seen as apparently characteristic of ankylosing spondylitis blood.

These receptors lack a known antigen. TCRdb re-called the 5' RACE reads through MiXCR, storing one row per CDR3 protein. The sample lists roughly 400,000 distinct CDR3 sequences, around 24% occurring once. The sequenced sample consisted of blood, either unsorted or a sorted T cell fraction (not recorded which). The receptor source for this set is a male donor with ankylosing spondylitis.

This chain connects TRBV20-1 to TRBJ1-2; TRBD1 matches at 8 bases. Germline V CDR1 and CDR2: DFQATT, SNEGSKA (reference sequence). V was pared by 5 bases and J by 4 bases, with 6 bases of the junction left unmatched. The CDR3 is 13 amino acids. In nucleotides, the CDR3 is TGCAGTGCTCAGACAGGGGAGAGCTATGGCTACACCTTC. Translation gives CSAQTGESYGYTF.

The chain has TRBV5-1 and TRBJ1-1; D might be TRBD1 (5 bases). The V gene lost 3 bases and the J gene lost 4 bases, with 13 bases spanning the gap. CDR3 length: 14 residues. Germline V gives CDR1 SGHRS, CDR2 YFSETQ. CDR3 bases: TGCGCCAGCAGCTATGATTCGACAGCCACTGAAGCTTTCTTT. This codes for CASSYDSTATEAFF.

This clonotype has only a few counts. The J gene is TRBJ2-5, the V gene TRBV29-1; D gene ambiguous. This CDR3 comprises 14 residues. The V gene's germline CDR1 is SQVTM and CDR2 ANQGSEA. V was cut by 1 base and J by 2 bases, with 11 bases left in between. The CDR3 bases are TGCAGCGTTGAAGTTCGGCCAGTACAAGAGACCCAGTACTTC. It yields the protein CSVEVRPVQETQYF. Based on the CDR3 plus reference TRBV29-1 and TRBJ2-5, the full variable domain is SAVISQKPSRDICQRGTSLTIQCQVDSQVTMMFWYRQQPGQSLTLIATANQGSEATYESGFVIDKFPISRPNLTFSTLTVSNMSPEDSSIYLCSVEVRPVQETQYFGPGTRLLVL.

This chain uses TRBV12-3 or TRBV12-4 with TRBJ2-1; D not resolved. The CDR3 length is 13 residues. V was trimmed by 6 bases and J by 0 bases, leaving 6 bases between them. CDR3 sequence: CASSAGSYNEQFF. CDR3 sequence (DNA): TGTGCCAGCAGCGCTGGCTCCTACAATGAGCAGTTCTTC.

In DNA, the CDR3 is TGCAGTGCAGAAGAAAATAAAGCTTTCTTT. The encoded protein is CSAEENKAFF. The chain is built from TRBV20-1 and TRBJ1-1; D not certain. The CDR3 runs to 10 residues. Germline lookup yields CDR1 DFQATT and CDR2 SNEGSKA (reference sequence). V was cut by 6 bases and J by 9 bases, with 11 bases left in between.

This clonotype was detected only a few times. The chain carries TRBV4-1 and TRBJ1-2; D is perhaps TRBD1 (6 bases). V lost 2 bases and J 4 bases, leaving 20 bases between the germline ends. CDR1 is MGHRA and CDR2 is YSYEKL in the germline V gene. CDR3 length: 17 amino acids. The CDR3 is CASSQSTRDRSGYGYTF. The CDR3 DNA follows: TGCGCCAGCAGCCAATCTACCCGAGACAGGTCCGGCTATGGCTACACCTTC.

V and J are TRBV4-1 and TRBJ2-4; 8 bases are a match to TRBD1. The CDR3 is made up of 18 amino acids. The germline CDR1 and CDR2 sequences are MGHRA and YSYEKL. Trimming removed 4 bases from V and 0 bases from J; junction bases left unmatched: 11. The CDR3 spells CASSPGQARGLAKNIQYF. The DNA of the CDR3 is TGCGCCAGCAGCCCGGGACAGGCACGGGGACTAGCCAAAAACATTCAGTACTTC.

The V and J genes are TRBV4-1 and TRBJ2-1; 7 nucleotides agree with TRBD1. J was trimmed by 4 bases and V by 0 bases; bases with no gene match: 6. The CDR3 extends over 16 amino acids. The germline CDR1 and CDR2 sequences are MGHRA and YSYEKL. CDR3 DNA: TGCGCCAGCAGCCAAGAGTCCAGGGGGAAATACAATGAGCAGTTCTTC. This sequence encodes CASSQESRGKYNEQFF.

The V call is TRBV20-1, the J call TRBJ2-7; D may be TRBD1 or TRBD2 (5 bases each). The CDR3 contains 13 residues. Trimming removed 3 bases at V and 5 bases at J, with 14 bases between. Germline V gives CDR1 DFQATT, CDR2 SNEGSKA (reference sequence). CDR3 nucleotides: TGCAGTGCTAGTCGGGACCGGTCCAACGAGCAGTACTTC. It codes for CSASRDRSNEQYF.

J is TRBJ2-3 and V is TRBV6-5; perhaps TRBD2 as D (5 bases). Looked up from germline, CDR1 is MNHEY and CDR2 is SVGAGI. The germline V and J ends were trimmed by 0 bases and 2 bases, with 15 bases remaining between them. The CDR3 has 17 residues. The CDR3 loop is CASSYSTPGSLTDTQYF. The CDR3 region has the DNA TGTGCCAGCAGTTACTCGACTCCGGGATCCCTCACAGATACGCAGTATTTT.

The rearrangement uses TRBV25-1 and TRBJ2-7; TRBD1 or TRBD2 may be the D gene (5 bases each). The CDR3 extends over 14 amino acids. V gave up 5 bases and J gave up 0 bases, with 11 bases separating them. CDR1 and CDR2 (germline): MGHDK, SYGVNS. CDR3 residues: CASSYRDRSYEQYF. The CDR3 bases are TGTGCCAGCAGTTACCGGGACCGCTCCTACGAGCAGTACTTC.

The chain links TRBV20-1 to TRBJ2-5; 7 bases agree with TRBD2. This CDR3 is 13 amino acids long. V dropped 6 bases and J dropped 1; count of bases not matched to a gene: 5. Germline-derived CDR1 and CDR2 are DFQATT and SNEGSKA (reference sequence). CDR3 DNA sequence: TGCAGTGCCCGTCCTAGCGGCCAAGAGACCCAGTACTTC. Translation: CSARPSGQETQYF.

The chain links TRBV23-1 to TRBJ2-7; D remains unclear. TRBV23-1 is identified as an open reading frame with a role that is uncertain. Trimming removed 6 bases from V and 2 bases from J, with 23 bases in between. The CDR3 length is 17 residues. The CDR3 DNA reads as TGCGCCAGCAGCGAAATCCCGGCCGGGTTACCGACCTACGAGCAGTACTTC. This encodes CASSEIPAGLPTYEQYF.

The chain employs TRBV5-1 and TRBJ1-1; TRBD1 matches at 8 bases. The CDR3 contains 14 residues. CDR1 SGHRS and CDR2 YFSETQ come from the germline V gene. V lost 0 bases and J lost 10; bases outside the gene matches: 8. Written as DNA, the CDR3 is TGCGCCAGCAGCTTGGCCCAGGGGGCGCGGCGAGCTTTCTTT. This codes for CASSLAQGARRAFF.

This clonotype has a handful of counts. This chain's CDR3 is CASSPSYRSGDTEAFF. In nucleotides, the CDR3 is TGTGCCAGCAGCCCATCCTACCGGTCCGGGGACACTGAAGCTTTCTTT. J is TRBJ1-1 and V is TRBV7-8; D is ambiguous. The CDR3 sequence is 16 residues long. CDR1 is SGHVS and CDR2 is FQNEAQ in the germline V gene. V lost 5 bases and J lost 3, with 19 bases in between. The full variable domain, with the rest looked up from reference TRBV7-8 and TRBJ1-1, is GAGVSQSPRYKVAKRGQDVALRCDPISGHVSLFWYQQALGQGPEFLTYFQNEAQLDKSGLPSDRFFAERPEGSVSTLKIQRTQQEDSAVYLCASSPSYRSGDTEAFFGQGTRLTVV.

The J gene is TRBJ2-1, the V gene TRBV4-2; TRBD2 aligns across 12 bases. The CDR3 runs to 20 residues. CDR1 and CDR2 from the germline V gene are LGHNA and YNFKEQ. The trim removed 4 bases at V and 0 bases at J, leaving 13 bases unmatched. CDR3 bases: TGTGCCAGCAGCCGCGGACCCCCGGGACTAGCGGGTAGCTCCTACAATGAGCAGTTCTTC. It translates to CASSRGPPGLAGSSYNEQFF.

A few counts support this clonotype. The chain employs TRBV20-1 and TRBJ2-1; 8 bases map to TRBD2. In germline, CDR1 is DFQATT, CDR2 SNEGSKA (reference sequence). Trimming at V came to 3 bases and at J to 2 bases, leaving 9 bases not matched to a gene. CDR3 size: 16 residues. The CDR3 loop reads CSARDPTSGAYNEQFF. The CDR3, as DNA: TGCAGTGCTAGGGACCCAACTAGCGGTGCCTACAATGAGCAGTTCTTC.

This clonotype was picked up many times. V is TRBV4-1 and J is TRBJ2-7; 8 bases align to TRBD2. Germline lookup yields CDR1 MGHRA and CDR2 YSYEKL. The V and J ends lost 2 bases and 4 bases, in that order; junction bases with no gene match: 7. The CDR3 spans 15 residues. The CDR3 spells CASSQSGTSDYEQYF. The CDR3 nucleotides are TGCGCCAGCAGCCAATCCGGGACTAGTGATTACGAGCAGTACTTC.

The chain joins TRBV5-1 to TRBJ2-6; D is perhaps TRBD1 (7 bases). V gave up 3 bases and J gave up 0 bases, with 16 bases separating them. This CDR3 has 18 residues. CDR1 and CDR2 from the germline V gene are SGHRS and YFSETQ. CDR3 sequence reads: CASSSTTGTPSGANVLTF. CDR3 DNA sequence: TGCGCCAGCAGCTCAACGACAGGGACTCCCTCTGGGGCCAACGTCCTGACTTTC.